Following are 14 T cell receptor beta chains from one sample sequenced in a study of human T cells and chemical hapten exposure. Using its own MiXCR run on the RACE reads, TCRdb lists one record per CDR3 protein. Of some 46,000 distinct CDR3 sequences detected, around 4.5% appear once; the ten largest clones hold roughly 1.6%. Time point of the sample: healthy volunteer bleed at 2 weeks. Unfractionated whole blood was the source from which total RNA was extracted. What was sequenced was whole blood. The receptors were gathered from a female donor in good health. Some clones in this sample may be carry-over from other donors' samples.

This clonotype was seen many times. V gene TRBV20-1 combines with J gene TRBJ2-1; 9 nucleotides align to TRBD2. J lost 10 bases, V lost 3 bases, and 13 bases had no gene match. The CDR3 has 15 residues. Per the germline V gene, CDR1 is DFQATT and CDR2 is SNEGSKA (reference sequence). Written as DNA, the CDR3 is TGCAGTGCTAGGGCGGGGGGGACCTTTGATAGAGAGCAGTTCTTC. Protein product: CSARAGGTFDREQFF.

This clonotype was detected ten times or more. CDR3 nucleotides: TGTGCCAGCAGCCAAACTGGACCCAGTCCAACAGATACGCAGTATTTT. Its translation is CASSQTGPSPTDTQYF. The chain joins TRBV3-1 to TRBJ2-3; D unresolved. The CDR3 sequence is 16 residues long. Trimming left V 2 bases short and J 3 bases short, with 15 bases between. Germline V gene lookup returns CDR1 LGHDT and CDR2 YNNKEL (reference sequence).

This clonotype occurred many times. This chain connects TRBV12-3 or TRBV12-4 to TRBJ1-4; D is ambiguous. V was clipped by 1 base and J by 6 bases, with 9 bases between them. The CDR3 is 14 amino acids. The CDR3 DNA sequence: TGTGCCAGCAGTTTAGGGAGTCTTGATGAAAAACTGTTTTTT. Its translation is CASSLGSLDEKLFF.

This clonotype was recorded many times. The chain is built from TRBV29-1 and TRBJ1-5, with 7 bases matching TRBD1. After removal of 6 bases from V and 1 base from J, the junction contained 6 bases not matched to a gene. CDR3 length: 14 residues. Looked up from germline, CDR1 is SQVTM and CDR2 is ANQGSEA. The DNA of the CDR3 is TGCAGCGTGTACGAACAGGGGAGCAATCAGCCCCAGCATTTT. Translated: CSVYEQGSNQPQHF. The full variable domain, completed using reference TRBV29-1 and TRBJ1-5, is SAVISQKPSRDICQRGTSLTIQCQVDSQVTMMFWYRQQPGQSLTLIATANQGSEATYESGFVIDKFPISRPNLTFSTLTVSNMSPEDSSIYLCSVYEQGSNQPQHFGDGTRLSIL.

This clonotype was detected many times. The DNA of the CDR3 is TGTGCCAGCAGTAAACAGGGTTGGGGCACAGATACGCAGTATTTT. Protein product: CASSKQGWGTDTQYF. The rearrangement links TRBV6-1 to TRBJ2-3, with a possible D match to TRBD1 (6 bases). CDR1 MNHNS and CDR2 SASEGT come from the germline V gene. The V gene lost 5 bases and the J gene lost 1 base, with 13 bases spanning the gap. This CDR3 comprises 15 residues.

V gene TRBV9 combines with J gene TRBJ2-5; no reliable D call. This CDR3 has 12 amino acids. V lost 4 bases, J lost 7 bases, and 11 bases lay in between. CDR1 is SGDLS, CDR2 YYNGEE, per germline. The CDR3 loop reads CASSSESPTQYF. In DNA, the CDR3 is TGTGCCAGCAGCTCAGAGTCCCCGACCCAGTACTTC.

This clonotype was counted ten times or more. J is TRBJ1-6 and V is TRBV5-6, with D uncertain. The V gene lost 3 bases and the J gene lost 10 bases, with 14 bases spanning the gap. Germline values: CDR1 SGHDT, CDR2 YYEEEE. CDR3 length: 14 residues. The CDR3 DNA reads TGTGCCAGCAGCTCGTGGCCGGCGGGGTCACCCCTCCACTTT. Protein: CASSSWPAGSPLHF.

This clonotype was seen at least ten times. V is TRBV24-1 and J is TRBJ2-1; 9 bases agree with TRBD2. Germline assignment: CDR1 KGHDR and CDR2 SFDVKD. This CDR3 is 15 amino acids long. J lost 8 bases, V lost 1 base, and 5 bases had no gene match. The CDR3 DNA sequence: TGTGCCACCAGTGATTTATTAGCGGGGGTGTATGAGCAGTTCTTC. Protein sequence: CATSDLLAGVYEQFF.

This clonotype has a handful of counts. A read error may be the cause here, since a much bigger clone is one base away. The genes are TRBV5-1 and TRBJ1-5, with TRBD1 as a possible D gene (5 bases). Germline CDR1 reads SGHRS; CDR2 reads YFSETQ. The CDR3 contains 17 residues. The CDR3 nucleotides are TGCGCCAGCAGCTTGGGGGCAGGGCGAACGGGCAATCAGCCCCAGAATTTT. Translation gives CASSLGAGRTGNQPQNF.

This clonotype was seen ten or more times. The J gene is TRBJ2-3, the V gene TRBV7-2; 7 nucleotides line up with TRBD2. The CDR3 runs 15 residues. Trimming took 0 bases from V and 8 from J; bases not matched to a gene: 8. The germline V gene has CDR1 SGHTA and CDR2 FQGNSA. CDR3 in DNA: TGTGCCAGCAGCTTAGCGCTGGGCGGGGGTGGTACGCAGTATTTT. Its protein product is CASSLALGGGGTQYF.

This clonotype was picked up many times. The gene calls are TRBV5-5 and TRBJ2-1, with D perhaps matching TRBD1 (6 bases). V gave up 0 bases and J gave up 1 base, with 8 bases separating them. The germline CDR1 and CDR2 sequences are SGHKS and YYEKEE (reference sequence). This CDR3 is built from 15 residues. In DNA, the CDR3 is TGTGCCAGCAGCTTGGTGCAGGGGTCCTACAATGAGCAGTTCTTC. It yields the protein CASSLVQGSYNEQFF.

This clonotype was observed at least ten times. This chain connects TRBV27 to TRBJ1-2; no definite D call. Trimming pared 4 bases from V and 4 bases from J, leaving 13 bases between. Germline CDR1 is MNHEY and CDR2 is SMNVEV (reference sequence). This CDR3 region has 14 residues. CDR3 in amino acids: CASSSTGSIYGYTF. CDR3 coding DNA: TGTGCCAGCAGTTCCACCGGGAGTATCTATGGCTACACCTTC.

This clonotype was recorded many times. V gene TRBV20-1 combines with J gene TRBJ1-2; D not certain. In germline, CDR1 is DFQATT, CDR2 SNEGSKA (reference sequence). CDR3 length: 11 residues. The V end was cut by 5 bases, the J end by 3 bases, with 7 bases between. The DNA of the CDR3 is TGCAGTGCTGGGGATGACTATGGCTACACCTTC. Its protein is CSAGDDYGYTF.

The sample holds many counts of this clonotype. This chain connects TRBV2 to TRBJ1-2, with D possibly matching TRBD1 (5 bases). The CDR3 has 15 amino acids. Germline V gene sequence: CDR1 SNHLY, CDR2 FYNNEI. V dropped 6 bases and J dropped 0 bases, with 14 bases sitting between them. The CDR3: CASRDTWPANYGYTF. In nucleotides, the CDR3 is TGTGCCAGCAGGGACACGTGGCCTGCTAACTATGGCTACACCTTC.